This T cell receptor beta chain was recovered during a study of blood T cells in healthy people across ages. Broader study findings: TCR beta diversity per million T cells fell roughly linearly with age.

This clonotype was found a few times. Its antigen remains unidentified. Its ends do not fully match the called genes, so a read error is possible. Each of the donors had 9 to 10 milliliters of peripheral blood drawn into EDTA-treated Vacutainer tubes. No fewer than 7 million PBMCs went into each sample. Together with a sample-barcoded 5' primer, a J-beta primer mix was included in a second PCR lasting roughly 6 to 12 cycles. TCRdb recomputed calls from the 5' RACE reads with MiXCR, one row per CDR3 protein. The sample has some 880,000 distinct CDR3 sequences, about 37% seen once. Sequencing input: blood. The receptor comes from a man younger than 35 in good health.

CDR3 loop: CASSLVVTQRGETQYF. CDR3 nucleotide sequence: TGTGCCAGCAGTTTAGTGGTGACACAGAGGGGAGAGACCCAGTACTTC. The chain is built from TRBV7-9 and TRBJ2-5; either TRBD1 or TRBD2 may fit D (5 bases each). The CDR3 covers 16 residues. Germline V CDR1 and CDR2: SEHNR, FQNEAQ (reference sequence).